Below are 9 T cell receptor beta chains sequenced from a single sample in a study of T cell responses to AZD1222 COVID-19 vaccine. The method was immunoSEQ multiplex PCR; TCRdb's version includes in-frame clones alone and lacks a portion of them. The sample yields 150,000 to 200,000 clones, roughly nine tenths seen once. Sequenced material: peripheral blood, taken 28 days after the second AZD1222 dose. These receptors were obtained from an adult who received the AZD1222 COVID-19 vaccine.

The chain employs TRBV6-2 or TRBV6-3 and TRBJ1-4; no clear D. V lost 6 bases, J lost 10 bases, and 12 bases lay in between. This CDR3 is built from 12 residues. The germline V gene has CDR1 MNHEY and CDR2 SVGEGT. CDR3 coding DNA: TGTGCCAGCAGCCCGATCCGGGGAAAACTGTTTTTT. Protein: CASSPIRGKLFF.

The gene calls are TRBV7-2 and TRBJ1-2, with D perhaps TRBD1 (5 bases). Germline CDR1 reads SGHTA; CDR2 reads FQGNSA. V lost 0 bases and J 1 base, leaving 30 bases between the germline ends. The length of the CDR3 is 22 residues. CDR3 loop: CASSLARARKESPLSGNYGYTF. The CDR3 coding sequence is TGTGCCAGCAGCTTAGCCAGGGCGAGGAAAGAGTCCCCACTGTCGGGTAACTATGGCTACACCTTC.

This chain uses TRBV19 with TRBJ2-4; D may be TRBD1 (6 bases). V lost 5 bases to trimming and J lost 0 bases, with 14 bases between them. The germline gives CDR1 LNHDA, CDR2 SQIVND (reference sequence). The CDR3 is 16 residues long. The CDR3 loop is CASSPRDIGAKNIQYF. Written as DNA, the CDR3 is TGTGCCAGTAGTCCTCGGGACATAGGAGCCAAAAACATTCAGTACTTC.

The V and J genes are TRBV3-1 (or the pseudogene TRBV3-2) and TRBJ1-2; D gene ambiguous. There are 15 residues in the CDR3. Germline CDR1 reads LGHDT; CDR2 reads YNNKEL (reference sequence). The germline V and J ends were trimmed by 7 bases and 0 bases, with 15 bases remaining between them. The CDR3 DNA follows: TGTGCCAGCACCTTGGGAGGAGGTTCTAACTATGGCTACACCTTC. This sequence encodes CASTLGGGSNYGYTF.

The chain has TRBV7-6 and TRBJ2-1, with a possible D match to TRBD1 (5 bases). Trimming cost V 1 base and J 9 bases, with 16 bases left between them. Germline V gives CDR1 SGHVS, CDR2 FNYEAQ. There are 15 residues in the CDR3. The CDR3 bases are TGTGCCAGCAGCTTAGGGACACCGATGACCACTGAGCAGTTCTTC. Encoded protein: CASSLGTPMTTEQFF. The full variable domain, its missing parts supplied by reference TRBV7-6 and TRBJ2-1, is GAGVSQSPRYKVTKRGQDVALRCDPISGHVSLYWYRQALGQGPEFLTYFNYEAQQDKSGLPNDRFSAERPEGSISTLTIQRTEQRDSAMYRCASSLGTPMTTEQFFGPGTRLTVL.

The V gene is TRBV27, the J gene TRBJ2-6; unclear D gene. Trimming shortened V by 6 bases and J by 4 bases, and 7 bases separated the two germline ends. The CDR3 spans 13 residues. Germline-derived CDR1 and CDR2 are MNHEY and SMNVEV (reference sequence). The CDR3 nucleotides read TGTGCCAGCAGGGGATCGGGGGCCAACGTCCTGACTTTC. Protein sequence: CASRGSGANVLTF.

In DNA form, the CDR3 reads TGTGCCAGCAGTTACTCGGGAGGGGGCCTGGGTGGCTACACCTTC. This gives the protein CASSYSGGGLGGYTF. V is TRBV6-5 and J is TRBJ1-2, with 7 positions matching TRBD1. With 0 bases clipped from V and 7 bases from J, the junction kept 8 bases outside the gene matches. The CDR3 has 15 amino acids. Germline lookup yields CDR1 MNHEY and CDR2 SVGAGI.

The chain recombines TRBV3-1 (or the pseudogene TRBV3-2) with TRBJ1-5; TRBD1 might be the D (5 bases). Trimming removed 0 bases from V and 4 bases from J, with 10 bases in between. The CDR3 loop spans 15 amino acids. Germline assignment: CDR1 LGHDT and CDR2 YNNKEL (reference sequence). The CDR3 DNA reads TGTGCCAGCAGCCAAGATGGGGCCTTAAATCAGCCCCAGCATTTT. Its protein is CASSQDGALNQPQHF.

V gene TRBV4-2 combines with J gene TRBJ1-5; 8 nucleotides align to TRBD1. The CDR3 has 17 residues. The J segment lost 0 bases and the V segment lost 4 bases, leaving 8 bases of the junction unmatched. CDR1 is LGHNA, CDR2 YNFKEQ, per germline. The CDR3 DNA reads TGTGCCAGCAGCCTCAAAGGGGACAGGAATAGCAATCAGCCCCAGCATTTT. Translation gives CASSLKGDRNSNQPQHF.